The 21 T cell receptor beta chains reported below all come from one sample, sequenced in a study of blood T cell repertoires in COVID-19. Measured with immunoSEQ multiplex PCR; TCRdb has only the in-frame clones, and not every one. The top ten clones hold over 12% of a sample with 160,000 or so clones, roughly 84% of them seen once. Material: PBMCs or T cells enriched from blood (not recorded which). All receptors derive from a man aged 50-60 years who had recovered from COVID-19.

The table lists this clone with a few counts. The CDR3: CASSVEEDSPLHF. The CDR3 region has the DNA TGTGCCAGCAGCGTAGAGGAGGATTCACCCCTCCACTTT. V usage is TRBV9 and J usage is TRBJ1-6, with D hard to call. V was clipped by 0 bases and J by 8 bases, with 6 bases between them. The germline V gene has CDR1 SGDLS and CDR2 YYNGEE. The CDR3 length is 13 residues.

The CDR3 sequence: CASSLQQGGYTF. For the CDR3, the DNA is TGTGCCAGCAGCTTACAACAGGGCGGCTACACCTTC. The chain links TRBV7-9 to TRBJ1-2; possibly TRBD1 for D (6 bases). Trimming cost V 2 bases and J 8 bases, with 9 bases left between them. The germline CDR1 and CDR2 sequences are SEHNR and FQNEAQ (reference sequence). This CDR3 has 12 residues. The whole variable domain, remainder taken from reference TRBV7-9 and TRBJ1-2, is DTGVSQNPRHKITKRGQNVTFRCDPISEHNRLYWYRQTLGQGPEFLTYFQNEAQLEKSRLLSDRFSAERPKGSFSTLEIQRTEQGDSAMYLCASSLQQGGYTFGSGTRLTVV.

This clone was seen repeatedly, ten times or more. The rearrangement links TRBV5-1 to TRBJ2-1; TRBD2 matches 13 bases. The CDR3 extends over 14 amino acids. CDR1 and CDR2 (germline): SGHRS, YFSETQ. V lost 3 bases and J lost 7; bases outside the gene matches: 1. The CDR3 region is CASSWTSGGNEQFF. The CDR3 nucleotides read TGCGCCAGCAGCTGGACTAGCGGGGGAAATGAGCAGTTCTTC. Full variable domain (remainder filled in from reference TRBV5-1 and TRBJ2-1): KAGVTQTPRYLIKTRGQQVTLSCSPISGHRSVSWYQQTPGQGLQFLFEYFSETQRNKGNFPGRFSGRQFSNSRSEMNVSTLELGDSALYLCASSWTSGGNEQFFGPGTRLTVL.

This chain links TRBV30 with TRBJ1-1; D is undetermined. The V and J ends lost 1 base and 1 base respectively, with 4 bases between them. The CDR3 has 12 residues. Per germline, CDR1 GTSNPN and CDR2 SVGIG (reference sequence). The chain's CDR3 is CAWSASNTEAFF. In nucleotides, the CDR3 is TGTGCCTGGAGTGCCTCGAACACTGAAGCTTTCTTT.

The chain couples TRBV27 to TRBJ1-3; 8 bases line up with TRBD1. With V trimmed by 6 bases and J by 4 bases, 8 bases remained unmatched. Germline V CDR1 and CDR2: MNHEY, SMNVEV (reference sequence). The CDR3 contains 15 residues. This CDR3 reads CASSKDRAGGNTIYF. As DNA, the CDR3 is TGTGCCAGCAGCAAGGACAGGGCGGGAGGAAACACCATATATTTT.

The CDR3 DNA follows: TGTGCCAGCAGTTTACGAAGGGAGGGGAATTCACCCCTCCACTTT. It is translated as CASSLRREGNSPLHF. The genes are TRBV27 and TRBJ1-6, with TRBD1 as a possible D gene (5 bases). Germline values: CDR1 MNHEY, CDR2 SMNVEV (reference sequence). V lost 2 bases and J lost 7, with 12 bases in between. CDR3 size: 15 residues.

The genes are TRBV5-1 and TRBJ1-2; 8 nucleotides align to TRBD1. The V and J ends lost 3 bases and 3 bases, in that order; junction bases with no gene match: 10. The CDR3 runs 16 residues. Per germline, CDR1 SGHRS and CDR2 YFSETQ. This CDR3 is CASSSGQGPPYYGYTF. For the CDR3, the DNA is TGCGCCAGCAGCTCCGGACAGGGCCCTCCTTACTATGGCTACACCTTC.

A remark on this clone: Additional DNA sequences in this sample encode the identical CDR3. The V gene is TRBV19, the J gene TRBJ1-2; 10 nucleotides match TRBD1. The J segment lost 3 bases and the V segment lost 1 base, leaving 2 bases of the junction unmatched. This CDR3 comprises 15 residues. Germline CDR1 is LNHDA and CDR2 is SQIVND (reference sequence). In DNA, the CDR3 is TGTGCCAGTAGTATAGTGACAGGGGGCGACTATGGCTACACCTTC. Translated, it gives CASSIVTGGDYGYTF.

This clone was observed a handful of times. The J gene is TRBJ2-2, the V gene TRBV5-4, with D possibly TRBD1 on 7 matching bases. Between the trimmed V and J ends, which lost 3 bases and 5 bases, there was a span of 11 bases. This CDR3 contains 14 residues. Germline V lookup: CDR1 SGHNT, CDR2 YYREEE (reference sequence). The CDR3 DNA is TGTGCCAGCAGCTGGAGGGGGCCTACCGGGGAGCTGTTTTTT. It codes for CASSWRGPTGELFF. Looking up the rest from reference TRBV5-4 and TRBJ2-2 gives the full variable domain: ETGVTQSPTHLIKTRGQQVTLRCSSQSGHNTVSWYQQALGQGPQFIFQYYREEENGRGNFPPRFSGLQFPNYSSELNVNALELDDSALYLCASSWRGPTGELFFGEGSRLTVL.

The rearrangement links TRBV19 to TRBJ2-3, with 8 bases lining up with TRBD2. Germline-derived CDR1 and CDR2 are LNHDA and SQIVND (reference sequence). This CDR3 is 19 amino acids long. V was pared by 5 bases and J by 0 bases, with 16 bases of the junction left unmatched. CDR3 DNA sequence: TGTGCCAGTAGTCCCTTACCCGGGACTAGATATTCTAGCACAGATACGCAGTATTTT. As protein: CASSPLPGTRYSSTDTQYF.

This clone was observed a single time. The genes are TRBV27 and TRBJ1-5; D possibly corresponds to TRBD1 (5 bases). Per germline, CDR1 MNHEY and CDR2 SMNVEV (reference sequence). V was pared by 2 bases and J by 2 bases, with 13 bases between. The CDR3 extends over 16 amino acids. The CDR3 bases are TGTGCCAGCAGTTTAATGGGGAGGGGAGGCAATCAGCCCCAGCATTTT. It is translated as CASSLMGRGGNQPQHF.

The V gene is TRBV24-1, the J gene TRBJ2-2; D gene unclear. Per the germline V gene, CDR1 is KGHDR and CDR2 is SFDVKD. Trimming took 3 bases from V and 5 from J, leaving 18 bases between them. This CDR3 region has 17 residues. Here the CDR3 DNA reads TGTGCCACCAGTGATCGGCCAAAAACGGGTGGTACCGGGGAGCTGTTTTTT. Amino acid sequence: CATSDRPKTGGTGELFF.

The chain recombines TRBV19 with TRBJ1-1, with 9 bases identical to TRBD1. Germline loops: CDR1 LNHDA, CDR2 SQIVND (reference sequence). This CDR3 spans 14 amino acids. V gave up 3 bases and J gave up 6 bases; unmatched junction bases: 5. The CDR3 loop reads CASSITQGAAEAFF. The CDR3 DNA is TGTGCCAGTAGTATCACACAGGGGGCGGCTGAAGCTTTCTTT.

The chain employs TRBV7-5 and TRBJ2-7; the DNA was not compared with TRBD2, the D call given in the table. TRBV7-5 is annotated as a pseudogene. The CDR3 totals 17 residues. The CDR3 nucleotides read TGTGTCAGAAGTCCCCTTTTATGGACTAGCCTCTCCTACGAGCAGTACTTC. Translating gives CVRSPLLWTSLSYEQYF.

The V and J genes are TRBV19 and TRBJ2-1, with 8 bases identical to TRBD1. The CDR3 covers 15 residues. V trimming: 5 bases; J trimming: 3 bases; junction bases outside the gene matches: 6. From germline, CDR1 is LNHDA and CDR2 SQIVND (reference sequence). The CDR3 loop reads CASSLQGTGYNEQFF. CDR3 sequence (DNA): TGTGCCAGTAGTTTACAGGGGACAGGCTACAATGAGCAGTTCTTC. The full variable domain, with the rest looked up from reference TRBV19 and TRBJ2-1, is DGGITQSPKYLFRKEGQNVTLSCEQNLNHDAMYWYRQDPGQGLRLIYYSQIVNDFQKGDIAEGYSVSREKKESFPLTVTSAQKNPTAFYLCASSLQGTGYNEQFFGPGTRLTVL.

The gene calls are TRBV7-2 and TRBJ1-4; maybe TRBD1 (5 bases). Looked up from germline, CDR1 is SGHTA and CDR2 is FQGNSA. Trimming took off 3 bases at V and 7 bases at J, with 15 bases between the two ends. The CDR3 runs to 15 residues. As DNA, the CDR3 is TGTGCCAGCAGCTTCCAAGCTGGGGGGGGTGAAAAACTGTTTTTT. This gives the protein CASSFQAGGGEKLFF.

The chain employs TRBV11-2 and TRBJ2-7, with 11 positions matching TRBD1. The CDR3 is 15 residues long. The V segment lost 2 bases and the J segment 2 bases; nucleotides outside the gene matches: 2. The germline V gene encodes CDR1 SGHAT and CDR2 FQNNGV. The CDR3 sequence is CASSLSDRGPYEQYF. CDR3 sequence (DNA): TGTGCCAGCAGCTTATCGGACAGGGGGCCCTACGAGCAGTACTTC.

The chain links TRBV2 to TRBJ1-1, with D perhaps TRBD1 (5 bases). Trimming left V 2 bases short and J 5 bases short, with 9 bases between. The CDR3 runs to 13 residues. Germline lookup yields CDR1 SNHLY and CDR2 FYNNEI. This chain's CDR3 is CASSERGLTEAFF. CDR3 DNA: TGTGCCAGCAGTGAAAGGGGCTTGACTGAAGCTTTCTTT.

The rearrangement uses TRBV5-1 and TRBJ2-7; 10 bases align to TRBD1. In germline, CDR1 is SGHRS, CDR2 YFSETQ. CDR3 length: 15 residues. Trimming at V came to 5 bases and at J to 2 bases, leaving 7 bases not matched to a gene. The CDR3 loop reads CASSFGQGVAYEQYF. The DNA for the CDR3 is TGCGCCAGCAGTTTCGGACAGGGGGTTGCCTACGAGCAGTACTTC.

The chain carries TRBV5-1 and TRBJ2-5, with D perhaps TRBD2 (5 bases). Germline CDR1 is SGHRS and CDR2 is YFSETQ. The CDR3 sequence is 14 residues long. V was pared by 0 bases and J by 5 bases, with 11 bases between. The CDR3 sequence: CASSLGREGETQYF. The CDR3 DNA follows: TGCGCCAGCAGCTTGGGACGGGAAGGGGAGACCCAGTACTTC.

This rearrangement joins TRBV10-3 to TRBJ2-7, with TRBD2 as a possible D gene (6 bases). Germline assignment: CDR1 ENHRY and CDR2 SYGVKD. The V gene lost 2 bases and the J gene lost 4 bases, with 12 bases spanning the gap. The CDR3 length is 14 residues. CDR3 DNA sequence: TGTGCCATCAGTGAGGGGGGACTTCGTTACGAGCAGTACTTC. Residues: CAISEGGLRYEQYF.